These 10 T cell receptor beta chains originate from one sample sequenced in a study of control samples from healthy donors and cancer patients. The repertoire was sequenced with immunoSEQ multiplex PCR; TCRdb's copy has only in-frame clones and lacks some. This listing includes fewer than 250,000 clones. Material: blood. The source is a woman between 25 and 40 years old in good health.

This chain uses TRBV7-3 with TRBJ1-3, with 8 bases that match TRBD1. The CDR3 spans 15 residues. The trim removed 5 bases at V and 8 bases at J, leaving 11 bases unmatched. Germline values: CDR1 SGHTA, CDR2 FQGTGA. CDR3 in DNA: TGTGCCAGCAGCCGACCCTTGGACAGGGTAGACACCATATATTTT. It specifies CASSRPLDRVDTIYF. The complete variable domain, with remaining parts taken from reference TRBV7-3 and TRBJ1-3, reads GAGVSQTPSNKVTEKGKYVELRCDPISGHTALYWYRQSLGQGPEFLIYFQGTGAADDSGLPNDRFFAVRPEGSVSTLKIQRTERGDSAVYLCASSRPLDRVDTIYFGEGSWLTVV.

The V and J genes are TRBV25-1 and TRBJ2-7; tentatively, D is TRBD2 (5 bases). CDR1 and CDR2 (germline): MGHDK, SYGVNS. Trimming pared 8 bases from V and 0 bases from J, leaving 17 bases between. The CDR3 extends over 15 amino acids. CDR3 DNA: TGTGCCAGCGCTAGCTACGCGGCAGACTCCTACGAGCAGTACTTC. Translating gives CASASYAADSYEQYF.

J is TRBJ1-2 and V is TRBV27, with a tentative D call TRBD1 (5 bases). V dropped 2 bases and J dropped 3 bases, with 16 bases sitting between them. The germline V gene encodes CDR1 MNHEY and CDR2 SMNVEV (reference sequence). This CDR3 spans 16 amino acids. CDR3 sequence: CASSLNRGGYDYGYTF. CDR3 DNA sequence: TGTGCCAGCAGTTTAAATCGGGGGGGGTACGACTATGGCTACACCTTC.

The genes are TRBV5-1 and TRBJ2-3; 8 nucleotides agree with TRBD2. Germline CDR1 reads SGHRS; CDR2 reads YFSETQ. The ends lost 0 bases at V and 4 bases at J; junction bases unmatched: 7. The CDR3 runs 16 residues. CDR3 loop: CASSLVLSGAADTQYF. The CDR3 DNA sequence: TGCGCCAGCAGCTTGGTCCTTAGCGGGGCCGCAGATACGCAGTATTTT.

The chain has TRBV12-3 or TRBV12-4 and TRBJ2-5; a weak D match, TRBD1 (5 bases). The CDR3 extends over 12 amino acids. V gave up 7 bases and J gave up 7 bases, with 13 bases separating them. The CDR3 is CASKGTGWTQYF. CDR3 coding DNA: TGTGCCAGCAAGGGAACAGGATGGACCCAGTACTTC.

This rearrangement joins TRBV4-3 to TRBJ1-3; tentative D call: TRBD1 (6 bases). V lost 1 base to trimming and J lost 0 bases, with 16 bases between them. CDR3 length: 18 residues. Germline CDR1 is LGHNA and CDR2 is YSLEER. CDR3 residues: CASSQAPRTAGSGNTIYF. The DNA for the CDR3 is TGCGCCAGCAGCCAAGCGCCTCGGACAGCCGGCTCTGGAAACACCATATATTTT.

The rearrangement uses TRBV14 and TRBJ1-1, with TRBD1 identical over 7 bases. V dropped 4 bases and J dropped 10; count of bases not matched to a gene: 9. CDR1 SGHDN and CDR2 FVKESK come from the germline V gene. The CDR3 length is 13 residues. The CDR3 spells CASSLLGGASAFF. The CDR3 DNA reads TGTGCCAGCAGCCTGCTAGGGGGCGCGTCAGCTTTCTTT. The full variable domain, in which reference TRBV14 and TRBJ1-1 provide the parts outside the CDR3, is EAGVTQFPSHSVIEKGQTVTLRCDPISGHDNLYWYRRVMGKEIKFLLHFVKESKQDESGMPNNRFLAERTGGTYSTLKVQPAELEDSGVYFCASSLLGGASAFFGQGTRLTVV.

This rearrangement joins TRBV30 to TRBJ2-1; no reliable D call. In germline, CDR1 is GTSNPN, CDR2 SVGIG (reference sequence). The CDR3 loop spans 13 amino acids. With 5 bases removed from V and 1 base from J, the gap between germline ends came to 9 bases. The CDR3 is CAWLEPSYNEQFF. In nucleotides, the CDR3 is TGTGCCTGGCTAGAACCGTCCTACAATGAGCAGTTCTTC.

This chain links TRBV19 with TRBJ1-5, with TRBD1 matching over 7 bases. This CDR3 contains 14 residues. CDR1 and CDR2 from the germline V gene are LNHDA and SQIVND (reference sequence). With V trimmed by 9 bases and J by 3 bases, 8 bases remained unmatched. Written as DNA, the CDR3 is TGTGCCAGCCGGGACAGAGAACTCAATCAGCCCCAGCATTTT. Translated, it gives CASRDRELNQPQHF. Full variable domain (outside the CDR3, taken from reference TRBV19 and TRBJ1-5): DGGITQSPKYLFRKEGQNVTLSCEQNLNHDAMYWYRQDPGQGLRLIYYSQIVNDFQKGDIAEGYSVSREKKESFPLTVTSAQKNPTAFYLCASRDRELNQPQHFGDGTRLSIL.

CDR3: CASSFRTEAFF. DNA of the CDR3: TGTGCCAGCAGCTTCCGTACTGAAGCTTTCTTT. V is TRBV5-8 and J is TRBJ1-1, with D hard to call. This CDR3 has 11 amino acids. The ends were cut back, 2 bases at V and 5 bases at J, with 4 bases in the middle. The V gene's germline CDR1 is SGHTS and CDR2 YDEGEE.